Listed below are T cell receptor beta chains from one sample, sequenced in a study of T cell responses to AZD1222 COVID-19 vaccine. Repertoires were generated with immunoSEQ multiplex PCR, while TCRdb's copy carries only in-frame clones and drops some. Here the sample spans 150,000 to 200,000 clones, 80% to 95% being singletons. The specimen was peripheral blood, collected on day 0 of AZD1222 vaccination. All receptors derive from an adult in good health. Each CDR3 is given with its conserved first and last residue. A D gene is named only where the DNA matches it firmly. Some rows mark clone size as missing; the rest say once, few, many or name a class of expanded clone.

.	.	TRBV9	TRBJ2-5	CASSLGTPETQYF	TGTGCCAGCAGTCTCGGGACTCCAGAGACCCAGTACTTC
.	TRBD1	TRBV19	TRBJ1-1	CASSARTGGPATEAFF	TGTGCCAGTAGTGCCCGGACAGGGGGCCCCGCTACTGAAGCTTTCTTT
.	.	TRBV6-5	TRBJ2-1	CASSYRPDPNEQFF	TGTGCCAGCAGTTATCGCCCAGACCCCAATGAGCAGTTCTTC
.	TRBD1	TRBV27	TRBJ1-6	CASSLRQGAGNSPLHF	TGTGCCAGCAGTCTCAGACAGGGGGCAGGGAATTCACCCCTCCACTTT
.	TRBD1	TRBV6-5	TRBJ2-1	CASSYSMGQIYNEQFF	TGTGCCAGCAGTTACTCGATGGGACAGATATACAATGAGCAGTTCTTC
.	.	TRBV27	TRBJ1-5	CASGSRREFSGQPQHF	TGTGCCAGCGGAAGCAGGCGCGAGTTCTCTGGTCAGCCCCAGCATTTT
.	.	TRBV18	TRBJ2-7	CASSPVGSSYEQYF	TGTGCCAGCTCACCAGTGGGGAGCTCCTACGAGCAGTACTTC
once	.	TRBV5-8	TRBJ1-4	CASSFRGTNEKLFF	TGTGCCAGCAGCTTCCGGGGGACTAATGAAAAACTGTTTTTT
.	.	TRBV3-1/TRBV3-2	TRBJ1-1	CASRRGGNTEAFF	TGTGCCAGCAGAAGGGGCGGGAACACTGAAGCTTTCTTT
few	.	TRBV5-6	TRBJ1-6	CASSTATRGDSPLHF	TGTGCCAGCAGCACGGCGACCCGGGGGGATTCACCCCTCCACTTT
.	.	TRBV6-5	TRBJ2-1	CASSYSYSNEQFF	TGTGCCAGCAGTTACTCTTATAGCAATGAGCAGTTCTTC
.	.	TRBV5-4	TRBJ1-1	CASSLRRNTEAFF	TGTGCCAGCAGCTTGCGGAGAAACACTGAAGCTTTCTTT
once	.	TRBV21-1	TRBJ1-3	CASSKVGDRGCDPPGNTIYF	TGTGCCAGCAGCAAAGTGGGAGACAGGGGGTGCGATCCTCCTGGAAACACCATATATTTT
once	.	TRBV12-3/TRBV12-4	TRBJ2-5	CASSLLEETQYF	TGTGCCAGCAGTTTACTGGAAGAGACCCAGTACTTC
.	TRBD1	TRBV7-9	TRBJ1-1	CASSLGGAGGTEAFF	TGTGCCAGCAGCCTCGGCGGTGCAGGGGGGACTGAAGCTTTCTTT
.	.	TRBV19	TRBJ1-3	CASRTQGDGNTIYF	TGTGCCAGTAGGACACAGGGAGATGGAAACACCATATATTTT
.	TRBD1	TRBV27	TRBJ2-7	CASSSPGQGIGYEQYF	TGTGCCAGCAGTTCCCCCGGACAGGGGATCGGCTACGAGCAGTACTTC
.	.	TRBV19	TRBJ1-1	CASSIRGGHYTEAFF	TGTGCCAGTAGTATAAGGGGAGGACACTACACTGAAGCTTTCTTT
.	.	TRBV28	TRBJ1-3	CASSLIATGNTIYF	TGTGCCAGCAGTTTAATCGCCACTGGAAACACCATATATTTT
.	.	TRBV27	TRBJ2-5	CASSTRRVAQETQYF	TGTGCCAGCAGCACACGGAGGGTAGCCCAAGAGACCCAGTACTTC
.	.	TRBV7-9	TRBJ1-4	CASSLEMAGEKLFF	TGTGCCAGCAGCTTAGAAATGGCCGGTGAAAAACTGTTTTTT
.	.	TRBV7-6	TRBJ1-4	CASSLRAIPTTNEKLFF	TGTGCCAGCAGCTTAAGGGCCATCCCCACAACTAATGAAAAACTGTTTTTT
few	.	TRBV4-2	TRBJ1-5	CASSQDLGAGNQPQHF	TGTGCCAGCAGCCAAGATCTGGGGGCGGGTAATCAGCCCCAGCATTTT
.	.	TRBV7-9	TRBJ1-2	CASSFGGRANYGYTF	TGTGCCAGCAGCTTTGGGGGGCGGGCTAACTATGGCTACACCTTC
.	.	TRBV11-3	TRBJ2-3	CASSRGGTDTQYF	TGTGCCAGCAGCCGCGGGGGCACAGATACGCAGTATTTT
.	.	TRBV30	TRBJ1-5	CAWSGGEWAQPQHF	TGTGCCTGGAGTGGGGGGGAGTGGGCTCAGCCCCAGCATTTT
.	.	TRBV6-5	TRBJ2-4	CASSYSSGAGDEYF	TGTGCCAGCAGTTACTCGTCCGGGGCCGGGGACGAGTACTTC
.	.	TRBV3-1/TRBV3-2	TRBJ2-5	CASSQEGGTETQYF	TGTGCCAGCAGCCAAGAGGGCGGGACTGAGACCCAGTACTTC
.	TRBD1	TRBV6-2/TRBV6-3	TRBJ1-1	CASSGQVNMNTEAFF	TGTGCCAGCAGCGGACAGGTCAACATGAACACTGAAGCTTTCTTT
few	TRBD2	TRBV7-3	TRBJ2-1	CASSLTRDYYNEQFF	TGTGCCAGCAGTCTAACCCGGGACTACTACAATGAGCAGTTCTTC
once	TRBD1	TRBV2	TRBJ2-5	CASGQGAQVTQETQYF	TGTGCCAGCGGCCAGGGGGCGCAGGTGACCCAAGAGACCCAGTACTTC
.	.	TRBV7-2	TRBJ2-4	CASSLAELAKNIQYF	TGTGCCAGCAGCTTAGCGGAGCTAGCCAAAAACATTCAGTACTTC
.	TRBD1	TRBV28	TRBJ1-6	CASSVSGDRGSPLHF	TGTGCCAGCAGTGTCTCGGGGGACAGGGGTTCACCCCTCCACTTT
.	.	TRBV4-1	TRBJ1-6	CASSQAGGPLHF	TGCGCCAGCAGCCAAGCGGGAGGTCCCCTCCACTTT
.	.	TRBV19	TRBJ2-7	CASSPAGTPGHEQYF	TGTGCCAGTAGTCCCGCCGGGACTCCAGGCCACGAGCAGTACTTC
.	TRBD1	TRBV12-3/TRBV12-4	TRBJ1-1	CASTPNRGYEAFF	TGTGCCAGCACCCCTAACAGGGGGTATGAAGCTTTCTTT
.	TRBD1	TRBV6-5	TRBJ1-5	CATAGQGGQPQHF	TGTGCCACCGCGGGACAGGGAGGTCAGCCCCAGCATTTT
.	TRBD2	TRBV3-1/TRBV3-2	TRBJ2-1	CASSQDLIRTSGSRNEQFF	TGTGCCAGCAGCCAAGATCTTATTCGGACTAGCGGGAGTAGGAATGAGCAGTTCTTC
.	.	TRBV9	TRBJ2-2	CASSSPENRNTGELFF	TGTGCCAGCAGCTCCCCGGAGAATAGAAACACCGGGGAGCTGTTTTTT
.	.	TRBV6-6	TRBJ1-3	CASSYDGSGNTIYF	TGTGCCAGCAGTTACGACGGCTCTGGAAACACCATATATTTT
.	.	TRBV28	TRBJ1-6	CASRNREGYNSPLHF	TGTGCCAGCAGAAACAGGGAGGGGTATAATTCACCCCTCCACTTT
.	TRBD1	TRBV2	TRBJ1-5	CASSGTGGNQPQHF	TGTGCCAGCAGTGGCACAGGGGGAAATCAGCCCCAGCATTTT
.	TRBD1	TRBV18	TRBJ1-5	CASSDREGNQPQHF	TGTGCCAGCTCGGACAGGGAGGGCAATCAGCCCCAGCATTTT
.	TRBD1	TRBV4-2	TRBJ1-5	CASSQAGTGGNQPQHF	TGTGCCAGCAGCCAAGCCGGGACAGGGGGCAATCAGCCCCAGCATTTT
.	TRBD1	TRBV5-8	TRBJ2-7	CATAPGTGDHEQYF	TGTGCCACCGCCCCCGGGACAGGGGACCACGAGCAGTACTTC
.	.	TRBV19	TRBJ1-2	CASSIPGLGYGYTF	TGTGCCAGTAGTATCCCGGGGTTGGGCTATGGCTACACCTTC
many	.	TRBV6-5	TRBJ2-1	CASSPGTRSYNEQFF	TGTGCCAGCAGTCCCGGGACGCGTTCCTACAATGAGCAGTTCTTC
.	.	TRBV6-5	TRBJ2-1	CASSHPGEQFF	TGTGCCAGCAGTCATCCGGGTGAGCAGTTCTTC
.	.	TRBV5-1	TRBJ2-1	CASSLLGSSYNEQFF	TGCGCCAGCAGCTTGTTGGGGTCCTCCTACAATGAGCAGTTCTTC
once	.	TRBV5-1	TRBJ2-4	CASSLEGNIQYF	TGCGCCAGCAGCTTGGAAGGGAACATTCAGTACTTC
.	TRBD1	TRBV5-5	TRBJ1-2	CASSQEGQGLGYTF	TGTGCCAGCAGCCAGGAGGGACAGGGGCTCGGCTACACCTTC
.	.	TRBV12-3/TRBV12-4	TRBJ1-2	CASNHRANYGYTF	TGTGCCAGCAACCACAGGGCTAACTATGGCTACACCTTC
.	.	TRBV30	TRBJ1-6	CAWSVQDRKNSPLHF	TGTGCCTGGAGTGTACAGGACAGAAAGAATTCACCCCTCCACTTT
.	.	TRBV18	TRBJ1-1	CASSPPSRGDTEAFF	TGTGCCAGCTCACCACCTAGCAGGGGAGACACTGAAGCTTTCTTT
once	.	TRBV29-1	TRBJ2-3	CSNRRDNTDTQYF	TGCAGCAATAGGCGGGATAACACAGATACGCAGTATTTT
.	.	TRBV19	TRBJ2-5	CASSIGGFGETQYF	TGTGCCAGTAGTATCGGGGGTTTCGGGGAGACCCAGTACTTC
.	.	TRBV6-5	TRBJ1-2	CASSRPGANYGYTF	TGTGCCAGCAGTCGGCCTGGAGCTAACTATGGCTACACCTTC